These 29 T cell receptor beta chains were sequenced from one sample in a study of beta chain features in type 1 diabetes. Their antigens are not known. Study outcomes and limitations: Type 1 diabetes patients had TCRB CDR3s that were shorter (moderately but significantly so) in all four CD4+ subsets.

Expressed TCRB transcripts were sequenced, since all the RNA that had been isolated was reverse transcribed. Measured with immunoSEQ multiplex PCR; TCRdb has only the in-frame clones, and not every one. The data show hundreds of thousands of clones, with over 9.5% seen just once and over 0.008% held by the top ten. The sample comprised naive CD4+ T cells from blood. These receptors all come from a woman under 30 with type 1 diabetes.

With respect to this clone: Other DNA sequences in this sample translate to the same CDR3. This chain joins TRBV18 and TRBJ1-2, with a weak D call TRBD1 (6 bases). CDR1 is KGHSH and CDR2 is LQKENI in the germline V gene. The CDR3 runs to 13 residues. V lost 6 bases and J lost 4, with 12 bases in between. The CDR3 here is CASSPTGIYGYTF. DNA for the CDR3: TGTGCCAGCTCCCCCACAGGGATCTATGGCTACACCTTC. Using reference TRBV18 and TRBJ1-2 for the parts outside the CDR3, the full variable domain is NAGVMQNPRHLVRRRGQEARLRCSPMKGHSHVYWYRQLPEEGLKFMVYLQKENIIDESGMPKERFSAEFPKEGPSILRIQQVVRGDSAAYFCASSPTGIYGYTFGSGTRLTVV.

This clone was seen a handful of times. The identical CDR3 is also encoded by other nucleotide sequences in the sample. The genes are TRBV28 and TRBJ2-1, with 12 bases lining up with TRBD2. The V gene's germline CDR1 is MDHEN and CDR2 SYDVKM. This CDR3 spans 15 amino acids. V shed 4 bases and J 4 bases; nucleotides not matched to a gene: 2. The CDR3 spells CASSSGTSGYNEQFF. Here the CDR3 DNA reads TGTGCCAGCAGTTCGGGGACTAGCGGGTACAATGAGCAGTTCTTC.

The DNA of the CDR3 is TGTGCCAGCAGCCCGGTTCGCCAGGGGGTTAGCGACGAGCAGTACTTC. This sequence encodes CASSPVRQGVSDEQYF. V and J are TRBV7-9 and TRBJ2-7; TRBD1 aligns across 7 bases. V gave up 5 bases and J gave up 5 bases; unmatched junction bases: 15. This CDR3 region has 16 residues. Per germline, CDR1 SEHNR and CDR2 FQNEAQ (reference sequence).

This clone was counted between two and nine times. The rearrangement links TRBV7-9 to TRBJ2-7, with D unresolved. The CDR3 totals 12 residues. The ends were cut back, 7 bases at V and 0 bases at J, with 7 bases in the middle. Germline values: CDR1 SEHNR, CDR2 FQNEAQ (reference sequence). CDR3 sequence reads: CASTRSSYEQYF. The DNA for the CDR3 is TGTGCCAGCACAAGGAGCTCCTACGAGCAGTACTTC.

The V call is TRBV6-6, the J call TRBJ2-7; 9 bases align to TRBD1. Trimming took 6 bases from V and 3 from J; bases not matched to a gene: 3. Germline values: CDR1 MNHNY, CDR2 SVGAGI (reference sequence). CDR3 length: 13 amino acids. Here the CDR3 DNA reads TGTGCCAGCAGGGAGACAGGGGGCTACGAGCAGTACTTC. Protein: CASRETGGYEQYF.

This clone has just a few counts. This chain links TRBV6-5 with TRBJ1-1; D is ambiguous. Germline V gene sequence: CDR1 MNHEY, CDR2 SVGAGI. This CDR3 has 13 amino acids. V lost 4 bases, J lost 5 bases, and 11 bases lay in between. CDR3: CASSSPGRTEAFF. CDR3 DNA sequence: TGTGCCAGCAGTTCTCCGGGGAGGACTGAAGCTTTCTTT.

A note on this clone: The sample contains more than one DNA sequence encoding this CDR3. Here the CDR3 DNA reads TGTGCCAGTAGTATAGGGACAGCGAACACCGGGGAGCTGTTTTTT. Translating gives CASSIGTANTGELFF. The chain uses TRBV19 and TRBJ2-2; D possibly corresponds to TRBD1 (6 bases). Germline V CDR1 and CDR2: LNHDA, SQIVND (reference sequence). This CDR3 is 15 amino acids long. With 1 base removed from V and 0 bases from J, the gap between germline ends came to 6 bases.

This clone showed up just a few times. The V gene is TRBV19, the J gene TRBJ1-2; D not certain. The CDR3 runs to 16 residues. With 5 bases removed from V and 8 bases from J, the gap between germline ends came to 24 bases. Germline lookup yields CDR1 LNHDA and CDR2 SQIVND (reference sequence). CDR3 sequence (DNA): TGTGCCAGTAGTCTCATCCGGAGGACGGTGCTCGGGGGCTACACCTTC. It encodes CASSLIRRTVLGGYTF.

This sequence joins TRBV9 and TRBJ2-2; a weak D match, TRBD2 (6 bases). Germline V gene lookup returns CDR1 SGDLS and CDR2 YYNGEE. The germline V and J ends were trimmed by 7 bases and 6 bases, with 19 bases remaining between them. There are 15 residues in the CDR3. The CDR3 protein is CASATAGSPPGELFF. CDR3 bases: TGTGCCAGCGCTACGGCGGGATCCCCCCCCGGGGAGCTGTTTTTT.

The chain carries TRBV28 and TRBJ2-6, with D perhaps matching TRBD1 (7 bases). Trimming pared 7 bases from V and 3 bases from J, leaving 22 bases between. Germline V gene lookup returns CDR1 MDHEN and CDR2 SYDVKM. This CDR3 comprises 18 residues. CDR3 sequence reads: CASNAIGGGVYGANVLTF. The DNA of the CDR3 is TGTGCCAGCAACGCTATAGGAGGGGGCGTTTATGGGGCCAACGTCCTGACTTTC.

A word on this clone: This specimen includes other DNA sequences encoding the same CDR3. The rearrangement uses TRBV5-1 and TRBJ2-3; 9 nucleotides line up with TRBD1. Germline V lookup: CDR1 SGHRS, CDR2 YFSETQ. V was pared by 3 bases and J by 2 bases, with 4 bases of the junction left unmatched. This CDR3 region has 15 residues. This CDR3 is CASSWGQGSTDTQYF. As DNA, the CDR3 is TGCGCCAGCAGCTGGGGACAGGGATCCACAGATACGCAGTATTTT.

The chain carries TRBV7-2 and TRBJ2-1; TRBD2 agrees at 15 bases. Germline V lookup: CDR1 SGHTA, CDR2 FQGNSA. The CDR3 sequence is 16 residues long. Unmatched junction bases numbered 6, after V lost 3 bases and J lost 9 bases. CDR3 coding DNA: TGTGCCAGCAGCTTGGTGGGACTAGCGGGAGGAAGTGAGCAGTTCTTC. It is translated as CASSLVGLAGGSEQFF.

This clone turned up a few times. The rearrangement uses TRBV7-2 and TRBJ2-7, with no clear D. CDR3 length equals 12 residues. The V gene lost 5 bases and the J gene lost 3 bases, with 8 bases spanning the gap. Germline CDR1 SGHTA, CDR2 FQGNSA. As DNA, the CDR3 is TGTGCCAGCAGCCTGACTCACTACGAGCAGTACTTC. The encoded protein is CASSLTHYEQYF.

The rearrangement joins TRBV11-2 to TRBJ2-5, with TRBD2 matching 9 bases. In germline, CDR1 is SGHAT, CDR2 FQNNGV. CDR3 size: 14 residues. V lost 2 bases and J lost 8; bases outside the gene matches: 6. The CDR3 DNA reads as TGTGCCAGCAGCTTACTAGCGGGGATGGGCACCCAGTACTTC. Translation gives CASSLLAGMGTQYF.

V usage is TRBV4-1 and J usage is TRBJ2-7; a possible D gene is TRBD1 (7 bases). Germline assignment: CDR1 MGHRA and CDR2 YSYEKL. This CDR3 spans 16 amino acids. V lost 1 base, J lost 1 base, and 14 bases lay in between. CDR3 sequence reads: CASSQVFRGRSYEQYF. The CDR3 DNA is TGCGCCAGCAGCCAAGTGTTCAGGGGGAGGTCCTACGAGCAGTACTTC.

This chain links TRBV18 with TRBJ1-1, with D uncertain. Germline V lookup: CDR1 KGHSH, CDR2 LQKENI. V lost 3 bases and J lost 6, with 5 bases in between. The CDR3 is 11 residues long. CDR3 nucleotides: TGTGCCAGCTCACCGGGCGCTGAAGCTTTCTTT. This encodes CASSPGAEAFF.

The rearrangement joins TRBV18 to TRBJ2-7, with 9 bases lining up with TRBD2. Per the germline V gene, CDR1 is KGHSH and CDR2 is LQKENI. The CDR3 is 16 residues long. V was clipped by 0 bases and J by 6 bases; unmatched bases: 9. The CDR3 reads CASSPPVAGGPGEQYF. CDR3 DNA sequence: TGTGCCAGCTCACCACCGGTCGCGGGAGGGCCGGGCGAGCAGTACTTC.

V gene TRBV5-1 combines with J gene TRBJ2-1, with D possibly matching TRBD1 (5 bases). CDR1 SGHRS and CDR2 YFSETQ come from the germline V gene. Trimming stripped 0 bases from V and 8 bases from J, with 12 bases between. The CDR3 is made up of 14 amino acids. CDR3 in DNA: TGCGCCAGCAGCTTGGCAGGGCTAGTCCATGAGCAGTTCTTC. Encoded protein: CASSLAGLVHEQFF. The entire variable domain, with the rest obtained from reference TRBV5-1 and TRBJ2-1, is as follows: KAGVTQTPRYLIKTRGQQVTLSCSPISGHRSVSWYQQTPGQGLQFLFEYFSETQRNKGNFPGRFSGRQFSNSRSEMNVSTLELGDSALYLCASSLAGLVHEQFFGPGTRLTVL.

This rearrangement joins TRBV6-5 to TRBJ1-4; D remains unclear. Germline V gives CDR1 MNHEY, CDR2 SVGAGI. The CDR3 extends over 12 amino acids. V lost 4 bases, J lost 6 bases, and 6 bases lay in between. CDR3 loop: CASSSADEKLFF. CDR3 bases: TGTGCCAGCAGTTCGGCGGATGAAAAACTGTTTTTT.

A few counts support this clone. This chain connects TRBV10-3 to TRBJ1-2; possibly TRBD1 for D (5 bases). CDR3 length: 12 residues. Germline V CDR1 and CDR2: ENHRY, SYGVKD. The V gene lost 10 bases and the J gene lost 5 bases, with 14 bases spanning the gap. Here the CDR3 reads CARSDTHYGYTF. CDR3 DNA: TGTGCCAGATCGGACACACATTATGGCTACACCTTC.

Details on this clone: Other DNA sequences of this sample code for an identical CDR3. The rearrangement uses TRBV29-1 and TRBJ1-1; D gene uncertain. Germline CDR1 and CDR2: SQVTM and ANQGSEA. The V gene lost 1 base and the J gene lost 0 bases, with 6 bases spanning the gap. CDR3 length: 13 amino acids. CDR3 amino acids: CSVEGRLNTEAFF. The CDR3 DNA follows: TGCAGCGTTGAAGGTCGGTTGAACACTGAAGCTTTCTTT. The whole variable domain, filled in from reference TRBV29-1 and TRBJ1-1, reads SAVISQKPSRDICQRGTSLTIQCQVDSQVTMMFWYRQQPGQSLTLIATANQGSEATYESGFVIDKFPISRPNLTFSTLTVSNMSPEDSSIYLCSVEGRLNTEAFFGQGTRLTVV.

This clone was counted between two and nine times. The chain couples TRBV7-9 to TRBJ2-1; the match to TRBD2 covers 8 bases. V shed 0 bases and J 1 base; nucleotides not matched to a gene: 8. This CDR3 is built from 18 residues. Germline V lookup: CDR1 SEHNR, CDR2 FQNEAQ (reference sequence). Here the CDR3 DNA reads TGTGCCAGCAGCTTAGCTCGGGCGGGAGGCCGTTCCTACAATGAGCAGTTCTTC. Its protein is CASSLARAGGRSYNEQFF. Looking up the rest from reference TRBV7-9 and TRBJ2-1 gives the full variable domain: DTGVSQNPRHKITKRGQNVTFRCDPISEHNRLYWYRQTLGQGPEFLTYFQNEAQLEKSRLLSDRFSAERPKGSFSTLEIQRTEQGDSAMYLCASSLARAGGRSYNEQFFGPGTRLTVL.

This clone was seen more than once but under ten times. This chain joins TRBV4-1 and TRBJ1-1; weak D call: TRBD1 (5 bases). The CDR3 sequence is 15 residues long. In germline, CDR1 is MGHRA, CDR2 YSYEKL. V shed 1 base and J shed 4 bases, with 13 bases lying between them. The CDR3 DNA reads TGCGCCAGCAGCCAAGTTCCAGGGCAATTCACTGAAGCTTTCTTT. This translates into CASSQVPGQFTEAFF.

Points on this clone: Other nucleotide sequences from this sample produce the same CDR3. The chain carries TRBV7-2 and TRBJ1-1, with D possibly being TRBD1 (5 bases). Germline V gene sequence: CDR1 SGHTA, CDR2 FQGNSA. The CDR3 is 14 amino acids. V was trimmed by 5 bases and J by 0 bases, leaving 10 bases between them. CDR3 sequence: CASSRRQMNTEAFF. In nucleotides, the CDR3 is TGTGCCAGCAGCCGTCGACAGATGAACACTGAAGCTTTCTTT.

CDR3 amino acids: CASSPGGGANVLTF. In DNA, the CDR3 is TGCGCCAGCAGCCCGGGGGGTGGGGCCAACGTCCTGACTTTC. V gene TRBV5-1 combines with J gene TRBJ2-6; 7 bases are a match to TRBD2. The germline CDR1 and CDR2 sequences are SGHRS and YFSETQ. The CDR3 has 14 amino acids. With 4 bases clipped from V and 3 bases from J, the junction kept 1 base outside the gene matches.

The CDR3 coding sequence is TGTGCCAGCAGCTTAGCGGGAGGGTACCCAGATACGCAGTATTTT. Translated: CASSLAGGYPDTQYF. The V call is TRBV7-2, the J call TRBJ2-3, with 7 positions matching TRBD2. The CDR3 length is 15 residues. From germline, CDR1 is SGHTA and CDR2 FQGNSA. Unmatched junction bases numbered 4, after V lost 0 bases and J lost 4 bases.

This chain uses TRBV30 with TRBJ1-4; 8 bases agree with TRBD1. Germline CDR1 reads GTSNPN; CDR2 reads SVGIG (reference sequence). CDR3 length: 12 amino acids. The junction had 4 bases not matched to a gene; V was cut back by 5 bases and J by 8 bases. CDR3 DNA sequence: TGTGCCTGGGACAGGGGATACGAAAAACTGTTTTTT. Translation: CAWDRGYEKLFF.

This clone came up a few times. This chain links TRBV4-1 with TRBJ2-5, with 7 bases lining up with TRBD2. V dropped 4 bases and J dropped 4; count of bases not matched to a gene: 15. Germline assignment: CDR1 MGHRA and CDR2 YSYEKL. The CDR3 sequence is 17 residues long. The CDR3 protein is CASSLSPLAARRETQYF. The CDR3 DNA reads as TGCGCCAGCAGCCTGAGTCCCCTAGCGGCCAGGCGAGAGACCCAGTACTTC.

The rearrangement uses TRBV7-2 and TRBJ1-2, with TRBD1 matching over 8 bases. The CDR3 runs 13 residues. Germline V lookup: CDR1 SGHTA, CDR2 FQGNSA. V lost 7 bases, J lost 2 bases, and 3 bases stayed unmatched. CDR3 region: CASTWTGNYGYTF. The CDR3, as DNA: TGTGCCAGCACCTGGACAGGGAACTATGGCTACACCTTC.